This T cell receptor (beta chain) was profiled in a study of metastatic and nonmetastatic thyroid tumors. At the level of the study: From malignant and benign thyroid patients, repertoires in blood and in tumor or nodule tissue were compared. Findings and caveats of the study: Benign nodules were reported to have significantly lower TCR beta diversity than malignant thyroid tumors, in blood and tumor.

Regarding this clone: What it binds is not known.

V was pared by 5 bases and J by 2 bases, with 15 bases of the junction left unmatched. CDR1 is SGHTA and CDR2 is FQGNSA in the germline V gene. The CDR3 sequence is 20 residues long. Authors' analysis steps: Researchers built a distant-metastasis classifier for papillary thyroid cancer that drew on CDR3 differences across clinicopathological groups. TCRdb called clones again from the PCR reads with MiXCR. TCRdb, rather than the study authors, made the V and J calls. The table shows about 18,000 clones, with 30% to 35% occurring only once. No patient received treatment before thyroid surgery. The receptor's source is a male donor with papillary thyroid cancer or a benign thyroid nodule (not recorded which). Some clones in this sample may be carry-over from other donors' samples. The J gene is TRBJ2-3, the V gene TRBV7-2, with TRBD2 identical over 14 bases. Sequencing used tumor tissue. The CDR3 sequence: CASSAGTGTSGSWATDTQYF. CDR3 coding DNA: TGTGCCAGCAGCGCCGGGACCGGGACTAGCGGGAGCTGGGCCACAGATACGCAGTATTTT. Full variable domain (outside the CDR3, taken from reference TRBV7-2 and TRBJ2-3): GAGVSQSPSNKVTEKGKDVELRCDPISGHTALYWYRQSLGQGLEFLIYFQGNSAPDKSGLPSDRFSAERTGGSVSTLTIQRTQQEDSAVYLCASSAGTGTSGSWATDTQYFGPGTRLTVL.